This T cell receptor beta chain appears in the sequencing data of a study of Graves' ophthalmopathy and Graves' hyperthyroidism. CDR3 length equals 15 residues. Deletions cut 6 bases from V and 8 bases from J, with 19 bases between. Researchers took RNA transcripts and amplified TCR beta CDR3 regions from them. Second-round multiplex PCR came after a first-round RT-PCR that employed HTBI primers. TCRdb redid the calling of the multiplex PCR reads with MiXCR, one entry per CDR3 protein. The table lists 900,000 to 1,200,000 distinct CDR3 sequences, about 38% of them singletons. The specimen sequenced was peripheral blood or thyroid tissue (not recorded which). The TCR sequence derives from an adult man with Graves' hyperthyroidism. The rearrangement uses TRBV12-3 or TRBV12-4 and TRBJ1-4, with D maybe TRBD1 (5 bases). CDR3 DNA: TGTGCCAGCAGACACATCCGAGGGGTTTACGAAAAACTGTTTTTT. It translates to CASRHIRGVYEKLFF.